The entry that follows covers one TCR beta chain sequence. Its antigen is unidentified. Assay used: immunoSEQ multiplex PCR; TCRdb lists only in-frame clones, some missing. Of about 73,000 clones detected, roughly four fifths appear once; the ten largest clones hold about 2.5%. Trimming pared 0 bases from V and 0 bases from J, leaving 10 bases between. CDR1 is WNHNN and CDR2 is SYGVQD in the germline V gene (reference sequence). The CDR3 spans 16 residues. Following a roughly 11-day culture, CD4+ T cells were purified. Participants completed two doses of the BNT162b2 or mRNA-1273 vaccine. This specimen comes from a study of vaccination effects on CD4 cells after COVID-19.

Material: CD4+ T cells from PBMCs cultured without peptide, obtained after COVID-19 vaccination. V is TRBV10-1 and J is TRBJ2-3, with a tentative D call TRBD2 (5 bases). This receptor was identified in a human donor who received a COVID-19 vaccine. In DNA form, the CDR3 reads TGCGCCAGCAGTGAGTCAATGGGAGTGAGCACAGATACGCAGTATTTT. Its translation is CASSESMGVSTDTQYF.